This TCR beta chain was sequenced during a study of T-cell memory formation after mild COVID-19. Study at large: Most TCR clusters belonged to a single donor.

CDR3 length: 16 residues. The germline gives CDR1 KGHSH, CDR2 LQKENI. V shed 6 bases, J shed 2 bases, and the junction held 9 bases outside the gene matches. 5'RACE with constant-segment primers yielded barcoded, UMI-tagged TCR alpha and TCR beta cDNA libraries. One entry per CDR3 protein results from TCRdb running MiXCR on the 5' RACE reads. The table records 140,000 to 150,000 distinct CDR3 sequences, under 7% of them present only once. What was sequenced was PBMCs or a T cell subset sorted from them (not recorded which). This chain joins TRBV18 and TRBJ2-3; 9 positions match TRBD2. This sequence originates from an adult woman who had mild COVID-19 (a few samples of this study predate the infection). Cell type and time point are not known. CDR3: CASSPRQRGVTDTQYF. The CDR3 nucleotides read TGTGCCAGCTCCCCCCGCCAGCGGGGGGTCACAGATACGCAGTATTTT.